This passage covers 16 T cell receptor beta chains from one sample sequenced in a study of cytomegalovirus exposure and HLA in healthy donors. The PCR made use of 60 Vbeta and 13 Jbeta primers. TCRdb keeps only in-frame clones here, not all; method: immunoSEQ multiplex PCR. The profile shows about 170,000 clones, around 81% of them singletons. Sequencing input: PBMCs. These receptors were obtained from a woman aged 30 to 39 in good health and CMV-seropositive.

V gene TRBV27 combines with J gene TRBJ1-2, with TRBD1 matching over 7 bases. V was pared by 6 bases and J by 1 base, with 2 bases of the junction left unmatched. The V gene's germline CDR1 is MNHEY and CDR2 SMNVEV (reference sequence). This CDR3 spans 13 amino acids. For the CDR3, the DNA is TGTGCCAGCAGGCGACAGGGTAACTATGGCTACACCTTC. The encoded protein is CASRRQGNYGYTF.

The V gene is TRBV7-2, the J gene TRBJ2-4, with 11 bases identical to TRBD1. V lost 1 base, J lost 8 bases, and 7 bases stayed unmatched. The CDR3 is 16 amino acids. Germline V gene sequence: CDR1 SGHTA, CDR2 FQGNSA. CDR3 residues: CASSLGRTGGIDIQYF. The CDR3 DNA is TGTGCCAGCAGCTTAGGGCGGACAGGGGGCATAGACATTCAGTACTTC. Combining the CDR3 with reference TRBV7-2 and TRBJ2-4 gives the whole variable domain GAGVSQSPSNKVTEKGKDVELRCDPISGHTALYWYRQSLGQGLEFLIYFQGNSAPDKSGLPSDRFSAERTGGSVSTLTIQRTQQEDSAVYLCASSLGRTGGIDIQYFGAGTRLSVL.

The chain joins TRBV28 to TRBJ1-6; TRBD1 aligns across 7 bases. V was pared by 6 bases and J by 9 bases, with 11 bases of the junction left unmatched. Germline loops: CDR1 MDHEN, CDR2 SYDVKM. This CDR3 region has 15 residues. The CDR3 protein is CASRDLTGDLSPLHF. The CDR3 nucleotides read TGTGCCAGCAGGGACCTAACAGGGGACCTTTCACCCCTCCACTTT.

This chain connects TRBV7-2 to TRBJ1-5, with D perhaps matching TRBD1 (6 bases). This CDR3 contains 15 residues. V was pared by 6 bases and J by 3 bases, with 15 bases between. Per germline, CDR1 SGHTA and CDR2 FQGNSA. The CDR3 DNA sequence: TGTGCCAGCAGGTCAACAGGGTCCTTCAATCAGCCCCAGCATTTT. Encoded protein: CASRSTGSFNQPQHF.

This clone was seen once. This sequence joins TRBV18 and TRBJ2-1; D not resolved. Looked up from germline, CDR1 is KGHSH and CDR2 is LQKENI. The V and J ends lost 3 bases and 4 bases respectively, with 16 bases between them. The CDR3 is 16 amino acids. CDR3 loop: CASSPRLNSRYNEQFF. Here the CDR3 DNA reads TGTGCCAGCTCACCCCGGTTGAACTCCCGGTACAATGAGCAGTTCTTC. The variable domain in full, with the rest retrieved from reference TRBV18 and TRBJ2-1, is NAGVMQNPRHLVRRRGQEARLRCSPMKGHSHVYWYRQLPEEGLKFMVYLQKENIIDESGMPKERFSAEFPKEGPSILRIQQVVRGDSAAYFCASSPRLNSRYNEQFFGPGTRLTVL.

In DNA form, the CDR3 reads TGCAGTGCTAGGTTGGGGACAGGGGAATTCTTC. Protein sequence: CSARLGTGEFF. The rearrangement joins TRBV20-1 to TRBJ2-1; 10 positions agree with TRBD1. The CDR3 is 11 amino acids. Trimming cost V 3 bases and J 16 bases; bases outside gene matches: 6. Germline V gene lookup returns CDR1 DFQATT and CDR2 SNEGSKA (reference sequence).

The chain links TRBV10-3 to TRBJ1-1; D remains ambiguous. CDR1 is ENHRY and CDR2 is SYGVKD in the germline V gene. CDR3 size: 16 residues. The ends were cut back, 0 bases at V and 1 base at J, with 12 bases in the middle. CDR3 protein: CAISESSISENTEAFF. DNA for the CDR3: TGTGCCATCAGTGAGTCGAGCATAAGTGAGAACACTGAAGCTTTCTTT.

CDR3 coding DNA: TGTGCCAGCAGCTTCCCCCGGACTAGCGGGGTTATCACAGATACGCAGTATTTT. It yields the protein CASSFPRTSGVITDTQYF. The gene calls are TRBV28 and TRBJ2-3, with TRBD2 identical over 12 bases. The CDR3 has 18 amino acids. Losses at the gene ends were 6 bases for V and 2 bases for J; bases not matched to a gene: 12. Germline CDR1 reads MDHEN; CDR2 reads SYDVKM.

This chain links TRBV19 with TRBJ1-5; D is ambiguous. The ends were cut back, 5 bases at V and 0 bases at J, with 5 bases in the middle. The germline V gene has CDR1 LNHDA and CDR2 SQIVND (reference sequence). CDR3 length: 13 amino acids. CDR3 bases: TGTGCCAGTAGTGGCAGTAGCAATCAGCCCCAGCATTTT. It translates to CASSGSSNQPQHF. The whole variable domain, filled in from reference TRBV19 and TRBJ1-5, reads DGGITQSPKYLFRKEGQNVTLSCEQNLNHDAMYWYRQDPGQGLRLIYYSQIVNDFQKGDIAEGYSVSREKKESFPLTVTSAQKNPTAFYLCASSGSSNQPQHFGDGTRLSIL.

The V and J genes are TRBV10-3 and TRBJ2-1; 11 bases line up with TRBD2. The CDR3 spans 16 residues. CDR1 and CDR2 from the germline V gene are ENHRY and SYGVKD. Trimming took 5 bases from V and 8 from J; bases not matched to a gene: 11. The CDR3 sequence is CAISTSGGRSTHEQFF. The CDR3 DNA is TGTGCCATCAGTACTAGCGGGGGCCGGAGTACGCATGAGCAGTTCTTC.

This chain connects TRBV18 to TRBJ1-1, with D unclear. Germline CDR1 KGHSH, CDR2 LQKENI. V gave up 4 bases and J gave up 1 base, with 10 bases separating them. The CDR3 covers 14 residues. CDR3 residues: CASSQRSQNTEAFF. In DNA, the CDR3 is TGTGCCAGCTCACAGCGCTCCCAGAACACTGAAGCTTTCTTT.

This clone was recorded a few times. The V gene is TRBV5-4, the J gene TRBJ1-4, with D possibly matching TRBD1 (6 bases). Trimming left V 5 bases short and J 8 bases short, with 16 bases between. The CDR3 covers 14 residues. Germline CDR1 SGHNT, CDR2 YYREEE (reference sequence). Written as DNA, the CDR3 is TGTGCCAGCAGTACCAGGGGCGGGGGGGAAAAACTGTTTTTT. It translates to CASSTRGGGEKLFF.

This chain joins TRBV30 and TRBJ1-2, with 10 bases aligning to TRBD1. The CDR3 contains 12 residues. Germline V gene sequence: CDR1 GTSNPN, CDR2 SVGIG (reference sequence). J gave up 6 bases and V 5 bases, and 3 bases lay outside the gene matches. CDR3 nucleotides: TGTGCCTGGGGAGACAGGGGGCATGGCTACACCTTC. As protein: CAWGDRGHGYTF.

This clone was picked up a small number of times. The V call is TRBV6-6, the J call TRBJ1-2; no clear D. The V end was cut by 4 bases, the J end by 2 bases, with 8 bases between. The CDR3 contains 13 residues. Germline V CDR1 and CDR2: MNHNY, SVGAGI (reference sequence). DNA of the CDR3: TGTGCCAGCAGTTCGACGGGGAACTATGGCTACACCTTC. This translates into CASSSTGNYGYTF.

This chain joins TRBV28 and TRBJ1-3; 7 bases line up with TRBD1. Trimming removed 5 bases from V and 4 bases from J; junction bases left unmatched: 11. The CDR3 length is 16 residues. CDR1 and CDR2 from the germline V gene are MDHEN and SYDVKM. CDR3 bases: TGTGCCAGCAGTCCGGCGACAGGGACGTTCGGAAACACCATATATTTT. It encodes CASSPATGTFGNTIYF.

The V call is TRBV6-5, the J call TRBJ2-7, with a weak D call TRBD1 (5 bases). CDR3 length: 12 amino acids. Germline CDR1 MNHEY, CDR2 SVGAGI. Trimming removed 5 bases from V and 4 bases from J, with 9 bases in between. This CDR3 reads CASSERGYEQYF. The CDR3 DNA sequence: TGTGCCAGCAGTGAAAGGGGTTACGAGCAGTACTTC.